The clone carrying this TCR beta chain was counted at least ten times. Antigen specificity is unknown. This sample is drawn from a study of human T cells and chemical hapten exposure. Study-wide background: Per-sample variation in TCR yield stemmed mainly from small pooled library volume differences. General study results and limits: Controls formed significantly fewer large CDR3 similarity clusters than expanded TCRs did.

The CDR3 has 15 residues. CDR1 is LGHNA, CDR2 YSLEER, per germline. V was clipped by 0 bases and J by 3 bases; unmatched bases: 5. Sample time point: patch test 1, 2 weeks after DPC sensitization. The treatment was: therapeutic diphenylcyclopropenone sensitization with weekly scalp DPC. Participating donors were patients with alopecia, aged 18 to 70 years, considered appropriate candidates for DPC. TCRdb re-called the RACE reads through MiXCR, storing one row per CDR3 protein. The sample yields some 49,000 distinct CDR3 sequences, around 9.3% seen once. Source: whole blood, taken in connection with sensitization to the hapten diphenylcyclopropenone (DPC). This sequence originates from a woman in her forties or fifties with alopecia areata. Some clones in this sample may be carry-over from other donors' samples. The chain joins TRBV4-3 to TRBJ2-7; 7 bases are a match to TRBD1. CDR3 coding DNA: TGCGCCAGCAGCCAAGATCGAGCAGGGGGCTACGAGCAGTACTTC. This encodes CASSQDRAGGYEQYF.